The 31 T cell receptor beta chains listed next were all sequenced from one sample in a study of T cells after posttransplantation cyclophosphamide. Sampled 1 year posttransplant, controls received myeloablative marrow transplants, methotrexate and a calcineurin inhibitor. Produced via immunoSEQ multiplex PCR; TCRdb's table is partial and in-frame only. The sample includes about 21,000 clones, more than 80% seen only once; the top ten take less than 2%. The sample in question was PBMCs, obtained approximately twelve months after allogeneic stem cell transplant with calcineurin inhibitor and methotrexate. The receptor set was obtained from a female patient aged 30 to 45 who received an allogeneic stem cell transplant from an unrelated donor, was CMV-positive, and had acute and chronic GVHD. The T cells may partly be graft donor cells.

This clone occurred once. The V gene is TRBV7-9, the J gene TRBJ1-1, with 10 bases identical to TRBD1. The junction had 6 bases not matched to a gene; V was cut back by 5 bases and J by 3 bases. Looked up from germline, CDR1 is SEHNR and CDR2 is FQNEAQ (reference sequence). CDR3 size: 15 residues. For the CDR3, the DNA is TGTGCCAGCAGCCCCGAGGACAGGGGGGACACTGAAGCTTTCTTT. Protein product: CASSPEDRGDTEAFF. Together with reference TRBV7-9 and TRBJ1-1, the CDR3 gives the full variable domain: DTGVSQNPRHKITKRGQNVTFRCDPISEHNRLYWYRQTLGQGPEFLTYFQNEAQLEKSRLLSDRFSAERPKGSFSTLEIQRTEQGDSAMYLCASSPEDRGDTEAFFGQGTRLTVV.

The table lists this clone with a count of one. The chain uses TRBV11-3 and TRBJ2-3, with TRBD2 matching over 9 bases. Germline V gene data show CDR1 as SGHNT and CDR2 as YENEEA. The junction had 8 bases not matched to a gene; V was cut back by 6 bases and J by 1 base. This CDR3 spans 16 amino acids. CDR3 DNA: TGTGCCAGCAGGGCGGGAGGGAGTTTTGGCACAGATACGCAGTATTTT. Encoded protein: CASRAGGSFGTDTQYF.

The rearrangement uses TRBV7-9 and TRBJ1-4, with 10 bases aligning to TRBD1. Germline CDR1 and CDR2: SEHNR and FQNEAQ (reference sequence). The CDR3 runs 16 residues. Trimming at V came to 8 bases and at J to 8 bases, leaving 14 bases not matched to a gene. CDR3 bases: TGTGCCAGCCGGGGGACAGGGGAGAATAGGAACGAAAAACTGTTTTTT. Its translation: CASRGTGENRNEKLFF.

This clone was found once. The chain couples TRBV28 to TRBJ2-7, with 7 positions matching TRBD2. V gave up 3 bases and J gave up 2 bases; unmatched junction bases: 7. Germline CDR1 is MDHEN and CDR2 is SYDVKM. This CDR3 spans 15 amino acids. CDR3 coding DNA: TGTGCCAGCAGTTTGGTCGGGGGGAAGGCCTACGAGCAGTACTTC. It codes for CASSLVGGKAYEQYF.

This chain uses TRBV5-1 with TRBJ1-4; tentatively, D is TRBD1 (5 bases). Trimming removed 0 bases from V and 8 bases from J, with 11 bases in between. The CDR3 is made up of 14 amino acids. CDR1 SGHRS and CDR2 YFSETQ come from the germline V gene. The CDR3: CASSLAGGGEKLFF. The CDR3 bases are TGCGCCAGCAGCTTGGCGGGGGGGGGAGAAAAACTGTTTTTT.

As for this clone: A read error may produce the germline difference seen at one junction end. In DNA form, the CDR3 reads TGTGCTAGCAGCTGGAGTGAGTCCGCCGGGGAGCTGTTTTTT. This translates into CASSWSESAGELFF. The gene calls are TRBV7-7 and TRBJ2-2; D is undetermined. From germline, CDR1 is SSHAT and CDR2 FNYEAQ (reference sequence). There are 14 residues in the CDR3.

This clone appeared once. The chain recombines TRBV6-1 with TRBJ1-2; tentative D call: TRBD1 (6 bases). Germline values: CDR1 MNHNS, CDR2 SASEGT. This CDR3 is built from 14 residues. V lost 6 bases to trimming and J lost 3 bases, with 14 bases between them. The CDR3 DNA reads TGTGCCAGCAGCGCCTCGGACAGACACTATGGCTACACCTTC. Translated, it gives CASSASDRHYGYTF.

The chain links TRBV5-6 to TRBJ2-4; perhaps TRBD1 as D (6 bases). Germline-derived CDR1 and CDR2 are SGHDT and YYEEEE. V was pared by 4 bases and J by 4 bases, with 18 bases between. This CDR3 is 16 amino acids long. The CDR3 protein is CASSHRGRQVKNIQYF. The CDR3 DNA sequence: TGTGCCAGCAGCCACCGAGGTCGACAGGTAAAAAACATTCAGTACTTC. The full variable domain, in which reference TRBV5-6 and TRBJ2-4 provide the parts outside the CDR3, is DAGVTQSPTHLIKTRGQQVTLRCSPKSGHDTVSWYQQALGQGPQFIFQYYEEEERQRGNFPDRFSGHQFPNYSSELNVNALLLGDSALYLCASSHRGRQVKNIQYFGAGTRLSVL.

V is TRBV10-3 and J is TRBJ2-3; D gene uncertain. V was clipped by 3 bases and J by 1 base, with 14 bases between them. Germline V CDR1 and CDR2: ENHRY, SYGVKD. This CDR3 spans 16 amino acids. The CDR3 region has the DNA TGTGCCATCAGTGATGGGCAGGTTCACCGCACAGATACGCAGTATTTT. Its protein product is CAISDGQVHRTDTQYF.

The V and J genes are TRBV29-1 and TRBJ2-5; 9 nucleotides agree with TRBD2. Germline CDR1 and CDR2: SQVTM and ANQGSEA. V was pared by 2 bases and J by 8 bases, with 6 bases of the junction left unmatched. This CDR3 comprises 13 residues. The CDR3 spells CSVEPSGKLTQYF. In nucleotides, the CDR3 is TGCAGCGTTGAACCTAGCGGGAAGTTAACCCAGTACTTC.

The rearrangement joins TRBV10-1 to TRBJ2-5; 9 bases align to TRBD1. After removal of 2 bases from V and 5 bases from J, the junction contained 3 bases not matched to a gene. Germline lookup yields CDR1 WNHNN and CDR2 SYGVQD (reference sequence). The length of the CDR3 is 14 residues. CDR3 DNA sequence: TGCGCCAGCAGTGAGGGGACAGGGAGTGAGACCCAGTACTTC. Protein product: CASSEGTGSETQYF.

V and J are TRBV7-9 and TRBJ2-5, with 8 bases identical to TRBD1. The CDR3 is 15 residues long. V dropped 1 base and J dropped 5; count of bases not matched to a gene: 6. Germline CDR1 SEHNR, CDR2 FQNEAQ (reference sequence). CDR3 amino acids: CASSLGETGAETQYF. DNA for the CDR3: TGTGCCAGCAGCTTAGGGGAGACAGGGGCCGAGACCCAGTACTTC.

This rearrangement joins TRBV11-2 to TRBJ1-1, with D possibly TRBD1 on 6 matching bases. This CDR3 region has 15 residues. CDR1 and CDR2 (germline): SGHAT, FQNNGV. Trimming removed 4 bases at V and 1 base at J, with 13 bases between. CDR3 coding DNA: TGTGCCAGCAGCTCACAGGGTATGGCGAACACTGAAGCTTTCTTT. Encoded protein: CASSSQGMANTEAFF. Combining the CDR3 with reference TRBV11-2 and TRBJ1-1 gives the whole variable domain EAGVAQSPRYKIIEKRQSVAFWCNPISGHATLYWYQQILGQGPKLLIQFQNNGVVDDSQLPKDRFSAERLKGVDSTLKIQPAKLEDSAVYLCASSSQGMANTEAFFGQGTRLTVV.

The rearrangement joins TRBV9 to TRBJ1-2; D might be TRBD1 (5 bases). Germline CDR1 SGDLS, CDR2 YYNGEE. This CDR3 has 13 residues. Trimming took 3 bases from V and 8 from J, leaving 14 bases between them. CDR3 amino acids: CASSEDTLEGYTF. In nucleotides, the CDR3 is TGTGCCAGCAGCGAGGACACCCTGGAGGGCTACACCTTC.

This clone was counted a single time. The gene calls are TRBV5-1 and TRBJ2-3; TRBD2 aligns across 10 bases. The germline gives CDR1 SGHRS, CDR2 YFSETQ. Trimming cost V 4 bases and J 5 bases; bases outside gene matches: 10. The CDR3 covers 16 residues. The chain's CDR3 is CASSHGLAGVRDTQYF. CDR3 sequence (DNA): TGCGCCAGCAGCCACGGGCTAGCGGGAGTTAGAGATACGCAGTATTTT. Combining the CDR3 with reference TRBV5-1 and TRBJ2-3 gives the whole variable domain KAGVTQTPRYLIKTRGQQVTLSCSPISGHRSVSWYQQTPGQGLQFLFEYFSETQRNKGNFPGRFSGRQFSNSRSEMNVSTLELGDSALYLCASSHGLAGVRDTQYFGPGTRLTVL.

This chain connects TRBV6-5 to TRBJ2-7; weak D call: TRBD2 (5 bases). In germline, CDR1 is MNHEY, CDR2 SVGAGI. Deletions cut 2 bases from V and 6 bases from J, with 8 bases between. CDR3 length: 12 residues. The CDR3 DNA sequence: TGTGCCAGCAGTTACAGCCTAGCCGAGCAGTACGTC. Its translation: CASSYSLAEQYV.

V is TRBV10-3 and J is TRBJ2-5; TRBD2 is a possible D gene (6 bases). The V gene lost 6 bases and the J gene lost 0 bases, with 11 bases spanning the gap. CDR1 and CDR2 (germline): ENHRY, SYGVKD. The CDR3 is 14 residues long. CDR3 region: CAIRPAGNQETQYF. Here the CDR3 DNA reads TGTGCCATCAGACCAGCGGGCAACCAAGAGACCCAGTACTTC.

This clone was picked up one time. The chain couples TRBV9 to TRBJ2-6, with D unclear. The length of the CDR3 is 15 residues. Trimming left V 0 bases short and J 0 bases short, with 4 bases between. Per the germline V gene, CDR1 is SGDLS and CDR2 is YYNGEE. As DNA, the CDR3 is TGTGCCAGCAGCGTAGACAACTCTGGGGCCAACGTCCTGACTTTC. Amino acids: CASSVDNSGANVLTF.

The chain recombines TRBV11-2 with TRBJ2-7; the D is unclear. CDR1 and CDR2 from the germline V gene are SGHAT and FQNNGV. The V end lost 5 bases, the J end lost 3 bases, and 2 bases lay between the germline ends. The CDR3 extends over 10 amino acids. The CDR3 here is CASSLYEQYF. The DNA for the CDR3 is TGTGCCAGCAGCCTCTACGAGCAGTACTTC. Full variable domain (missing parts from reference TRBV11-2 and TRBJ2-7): EAGVAQSPRYKIIEKRQSVAFWCNPISGHATLYWYQQILGQGPKLLIQFQNNGVVDDSQLPKDRFSAERLKGVDSTLKIQPAKLEDSAVYLCASSLYEQYFGPGTRLTVT.

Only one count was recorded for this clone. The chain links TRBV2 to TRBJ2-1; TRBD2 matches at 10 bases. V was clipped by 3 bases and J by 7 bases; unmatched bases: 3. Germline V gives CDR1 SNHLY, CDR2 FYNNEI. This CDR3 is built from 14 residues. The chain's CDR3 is CASSDPSGSNEQFF. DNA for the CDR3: TGTGCCAGCAGTGATCCTAGCGGGAGTAATGAGCAGTTCTTC.

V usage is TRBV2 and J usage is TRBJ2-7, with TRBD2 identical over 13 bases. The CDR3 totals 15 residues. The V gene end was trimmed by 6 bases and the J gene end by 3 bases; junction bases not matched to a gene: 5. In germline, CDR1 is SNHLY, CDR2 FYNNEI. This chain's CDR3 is CASSPTSGRSYEQYV. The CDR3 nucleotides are TGTGCCAGCAGCCCGACTAGCGGGAGGAGCTACGAGCAGTACGTC.

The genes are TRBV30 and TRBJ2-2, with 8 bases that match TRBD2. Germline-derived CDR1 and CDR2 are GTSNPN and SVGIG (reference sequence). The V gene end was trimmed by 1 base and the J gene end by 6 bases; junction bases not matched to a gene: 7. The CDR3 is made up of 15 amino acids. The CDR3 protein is CAWSEGVAGSGELFF. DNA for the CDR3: TGTGCCTGGAGTGAGGGGGTAGCGGGATCCGGGGAGCTGTTTTTT.

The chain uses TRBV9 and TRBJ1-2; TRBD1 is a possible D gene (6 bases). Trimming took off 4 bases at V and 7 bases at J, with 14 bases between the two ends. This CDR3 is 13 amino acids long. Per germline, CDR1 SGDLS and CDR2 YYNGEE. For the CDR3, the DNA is TGTGCCAGCAGCTCACAGGGAGTGCGTGGCTACACCTTC. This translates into CASSSQGVRGYTF.

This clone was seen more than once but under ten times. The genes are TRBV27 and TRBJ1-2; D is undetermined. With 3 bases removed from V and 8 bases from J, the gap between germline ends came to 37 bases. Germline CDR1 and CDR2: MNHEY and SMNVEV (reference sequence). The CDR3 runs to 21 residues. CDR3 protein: CASSLGIYDNLPAGEKKGYTF. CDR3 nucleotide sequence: TGTGCCAGCAGTTTGGGGATCTACGATAATTTACCCGCCGGGGAGAAGAAAGGCTACACCTTC.

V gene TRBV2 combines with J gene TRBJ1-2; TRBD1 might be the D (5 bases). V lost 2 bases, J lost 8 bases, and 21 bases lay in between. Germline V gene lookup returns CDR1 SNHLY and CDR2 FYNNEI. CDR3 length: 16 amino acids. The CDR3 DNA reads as TGTGCCAGCAGTGAAACCCTGGAGGGACCCCGCATGGGCTACACCTTC. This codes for CASSETLEGPRMGYTF. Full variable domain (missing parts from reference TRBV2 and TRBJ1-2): EPEVTQTPSHQVTQMGQEVILRCVPISNHLYFYWYRQILGQKVEFLVSFYNNEISEKSEIFDDQFSVERPDGSNFTLKIRSTKLEDSAMYFCASSETLEGPRMGYTFGSGTRLTVV.

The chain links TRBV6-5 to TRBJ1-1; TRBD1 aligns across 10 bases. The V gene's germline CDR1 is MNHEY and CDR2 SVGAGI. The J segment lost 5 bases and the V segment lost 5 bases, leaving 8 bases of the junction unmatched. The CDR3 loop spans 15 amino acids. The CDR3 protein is CASSGDRGRGTEAFF. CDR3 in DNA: TGTGCCAGCAGTGGGGACAGGGGTAGGGGAACTGAAGCTTTCTTT.

CDR3 DNA sequence: TGTGCCAGTAGTATTAGCGGGGGCACAGATACGCAGTATTTT. The encoded protein is CASSISGGTDTQYF. V is TRBV19 and J is TRBJ2-3, with 8 bases that match TRBD2. Germline assignment: CDR1 LNHDA and CDR2 SQIVND (reference sequence). Trimming took 3 bases from V and 1 from J; bases not matched to a gene: 0. The CDR3 covers 14 residues.

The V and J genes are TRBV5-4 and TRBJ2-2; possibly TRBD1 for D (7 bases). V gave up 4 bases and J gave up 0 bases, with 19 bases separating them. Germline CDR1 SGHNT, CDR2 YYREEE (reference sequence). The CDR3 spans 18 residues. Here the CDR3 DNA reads TGTGCCAGCAGCCAGGGGGGTTCGGGGCTGCCGAACACCGGGGAGCTGTTTTTT. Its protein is CASSQGGSGLPNTGELFF.

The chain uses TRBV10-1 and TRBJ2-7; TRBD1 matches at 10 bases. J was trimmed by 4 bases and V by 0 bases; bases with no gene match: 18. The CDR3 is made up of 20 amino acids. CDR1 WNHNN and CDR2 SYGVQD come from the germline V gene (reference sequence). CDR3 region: CASSESTQTGGAFKTYEQYF. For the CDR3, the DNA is TGCGCCAGCAGTGAGTCGACTCAGACAGGGGGCGCTTTTAAAACGTACGAGCAGTACTTC.

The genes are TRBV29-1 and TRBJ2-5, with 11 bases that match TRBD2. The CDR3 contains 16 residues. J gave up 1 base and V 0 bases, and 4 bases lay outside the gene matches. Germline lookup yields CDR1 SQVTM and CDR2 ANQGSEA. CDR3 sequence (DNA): TGCAGCGTTGAAGATCCGGGACTAGCGGTCCAAGAGACCCAGTACTTC. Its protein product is CSVEDPGLAVQETQYF.

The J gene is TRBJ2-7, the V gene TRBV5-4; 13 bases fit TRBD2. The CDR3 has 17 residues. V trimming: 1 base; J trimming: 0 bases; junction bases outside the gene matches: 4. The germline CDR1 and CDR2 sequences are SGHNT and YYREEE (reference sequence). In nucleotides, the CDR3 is TGTGCCAGCAGCTTGAAGGGACTAGCGGGGAGCTCCTACGAGCAGTACTTC. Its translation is CASSLKGLAGSSYEQYF.